The 29 T cell receptor beta chains in this list originate from one sample, sequenced in a study of Graves' ophthalmopathy and Graves' hyperthyroidism. Researchers took RNA transcripts and amplified TCR beta CDR3 regions from them. A first-round RT-PCR used HTBI primers, followed by a second-round multiplex PCR. Via MiXCR, TCRdb re-called the multiplex PCR reads, giving one row per CDR3 protein. The table has about 600,000 distinct CDR3 sequences, roughly 39% seen once; the top ten hold over 3.5%. Sequencing used peripheral blood or thyroid tissue (not recorded which). The receptor source for this set is an adult man with Graves' hyperthyroidism.

There are many counts of this clonotype. This rearrangement joins TRBV2 to TRBJ1-5, with D maybe TRBD1 (5 bases). This CDR3 is 15 amino acids long. Trimming removed 2 bases at V and 0 bases at J, with 8 bases between. Germline V gene lookup returns CDR1 SNHLY and CDR2 FYNNEI. The CDR3, as DNA: TGTGCCAGCAGTGAAAGGGGCTATAGCAATCAGCCCCAGCATTTT. Protein product: CASSERGYSNQPQHF.

As regards this clonotype: An end of the junction does not agree with germline; a read error may underlie this. The V call is TRBV10-3, the J call TRBJ1-5; tentative D call: TRBD1 (5 bases). From germline, CDR1 is ENHRY and CDR2 SYGVKD. The CDR3 is 18 amino acids. The DNA of the CDR3 is TGTGCCAGCAGTGAAAGGTGGTGGGGGGGTCATAGCAATCAGCCCCAGCATTTT. Encoded protein: CASSERWWGGHSNQPQHF.

This clonotype was detected once. The gene calls are TRBV2 and TRBJ2-2; 10 bases fit TRBD1. Germline loops: CDR1 SNHLY, CDR2 FYNNEI. V lost 3 bases to trimming and J lost 4 bases; unmatched junction nucleotides: 8. This CDR3 has 17 amino acids. The CDR3: CASSDTGTGAGTGELFF. The CDR3 nucleotides read TGTGCCAGCAGTGATACAGGGACAGGGGCGGGCACCGGGGAGCTGTTTTTT. Full variable domain (remainder filled in from reference TRBV2 and TRBJ2-2): EPEVTQTPSHQVTQMGQEVILRCVPISNHLYFYWYRQILGQKVEFLVSFYNNEISEKSEIFDDQFSVERPDGSNFTLKIRSTKLEDSAMYFCASSDTGTGAGTGELFFGEGSRLTVL.

The V and J genes are TRBV7-9 and TRBJ1-5, with D possibly being TRBD1 (5 bases). The CDR3 is made up of 16 amino acids. Between the trimmed V and J ends, which lost 3 bases and 3 bases, there was a span of 15 bases. Germline lookup yields CDR1 SEHNR and CDR2 FQNEAQ (reference sequence). CDR3 loop: CASSLLAGRNNQPQHF. In DNA, the CDR3 is TGTGCCAGCAGCTTGTTGGCAGGGCGAAACAATCAGCCCCAGCATTTT.

Ten or more counts support this clonotype. The chain joins TRBV5-8 to TRBJ1-1, with D unresolved. CDR3 length: 15 amino acids. Germline-derived CDR1 and CDR2 are SGHTS and YDEGEE. Trimming left V 0 bases short and J 0 bases short, with 9 bases between. The CDR3, as DNA: TGTGCCAGCAGCTTGGCCGCCAGAGTGAACACTGAAGCTTTCTTT. Protein: CASSLAARVNTEAFF.

The rearrangement uses TRBV11-3 and TRBJ2-7; D is uncertain. The J call could be wrong; TRBJ2-1 is a better fit for the DNA end. CDR3 length equals 12 residues. Looked up from germline, CDR1 is SGHNT and CDR2 is YENEEA. CDR3 sequence reads: CASSLVGVTQFF. In DNA, the CDR3 is TGTGCCAGCAGCTTAGTTGGGGTTACGCAGTTCTTC.

The chain is built from TRBV6-1 and TRBJ2-2, with a weak D call TRBD1 (6 bases). Trimming took 5 bases from V and 6 from J, leaving 16 bases between them. This CDR3 comprises 15 residues. The germline CDR1 and CDR2 sequences are MNHNS and SASEGT. CDR3 sequence (DNA): TGTGCCAGCAGTTTAACAGGGAGTCGCGCCGGGGAGCTGTTTTTT. Protein: CASSLTGSRAGELFF.

A word on this clonotype: A read error may be the cause here, since a much bigger clone is one base away. The V call is TRBV10-1, the J call TRBJ2-7; D is perhaps TRBD2 (5 bases). CDR3 length: 15 residues. Germline loops: CDR1 WNHNN, CDR2 SYGVQD (reference sequence). The CDR3 protein is CASSTPSGRSYGQYF. For the CDR3, the DNA is TGCGCCAGCAGTACACCTAGTGGGAGATCGTACGGGCAGTACTTC.

This chain uses TRBV4-1 with TRBJ2-7, with 7 nucleotides matching TRBD1. J gave up 2 bases and V 0 bases, and 7 bases lay outside the gene matches. The CDR3 has 16 residues. CDR1 MGHRA and CDR2 YSYEKL come from the germline V gene. The CDR3: CASSQETMGQTYEQYF. CDR3 nucleotides: TGCGCCAGCAGCCAAGAAACAATGGGACAGACCTACGAGCAGTACTTC.

Details on this clonotype: An end of the junction differs from the germline gene, which may be a read error. The rearrangement uses TRBV24-1 and TRBJ2-2, with 12 bases that match TRBD1. The CDR3 spans 17 residues. Per germline, CDR1 KGHDR and CDR2 SFDVKD. CDR3 residues: CASSLGTGGGLLRELFF. The CDR3 nucleotides are TGTGCCAGCAGTTTGGGGACAGGGGGCGGGCTGCTAAGGGAGCTGTTTTTT.

V and J are TRBV7-3 and TRBJ2-2, with TRBD2 matching over 9 bases. V was clipped by 1 base and J by 1 base; unmatched bases: 4. Germline V gene data show CDR1 as SGHTA and CDR2 as FQGTGA. The CDR3 consists of 17 residues. The CDR3 nucleotides are TGTGCCAGCAGCTTAAAGTCTAGCGGGGTGAACACCGGGGAGCTGTTTTTT. Amino acid sequence: CASSLKSSGVNTGELFF. Drawing the rest from reference TRBV7-3 and TRBJ2-2, the complete variable domain is GAGVSQTPSNKVTEKGKYVELRCDPISGHTALYWYRQSLGQGPEFLIYFQGTGAADDSGLPNDRFFAVRPEGSVSTLKIQRTERGDSAVYLCASSLKSSGVNTGELFFGEGSRLTVL.

This clonotype has a count of ten or more. The V and J genes are TRBV9 and TRBJ1-1; possible D gene TRBD1, 6 bases. CDR1 is SGDLS, CDR2 YYNGEE, per germline. V was trimmed by 3 bases and J by 1 base, leaving 19 bases between them. CDR3 length: 17 amino acids. CDR3 sequence (DNA): TGTGCCAGCAGCGACAGCGTAGGGGGGGCGCCGAACACTGAAGCTTTCTTT. Translation: CASSDSVGGAPNTEAFF.

A few counts support this clonotype. The gene calls are TRBV7-8 and TRBJ1-3, with unresolved D. Trimming removed 5 bases from V and 9 bases from J, with 14 bases in between. Germline V gene sequence: CDR1 SGHVS, CDR2 FQNEAQ. The CDR3 spans 13 residues. CDR3 protein: CASSIDQGGTIYF. The CDR3 nucleotides read TGTGCCAGCAGCATAGATCAAGGTGGCACCATATATTTT. The variable domain in full, with the rest retrieved from reference TRBV7-8 and TRBJ1-3, is GAGVSQSPRYKVAKRGQDVALRCDPISGHVSLFWYQQALGQGPEFLTYFQNEAQLDKSGLPSDRFFAERPEGSVSTLKIQRTQQEDSAVYLCASSIDQGGTIYFGEGSWLTVV.

The chain joins TRBV29-1 to TRBJ1-5; 7 bases are a match to TRBD1. V shed 6 bases and J 4 bases; nucleotides not matched to a gene: 6. The CDR3 is 13 residues long. CDR1 is SQVTM and CDR2 is ANQGSEA in the germline V gene. CDR3 amino acids: CSVWTGVNQPQHF. The CDR3 DNA is TGCAGCGTCTGGACAGGTGTTAATCAGCCCCAGCATTTT.

Many counts were recorded for this clonotype. This chain joins TRBV20-1 and TRBJ2-5, with D possibly TRBD2 on 5 matching bases. Deletions cut 4 bases from V and 5 bases from J, with 17 bases between. The CDR3 covers 14 residues. Per the germline V gene, CDR1 is DFQATT and CDR2 is SNEGSKA (reference sequence). Written as DNA, the CDR3 is TGCAGTGCTATACCAACGACGGAGCGGGAGACCCAGTACTTC. It specifies CSAIPTTERETQYF.

This clonotype was recorded many times. The chain employs TRBV6-1 and TRBJ1-2; TRBD1 is a possible D gene (6 bases). V was shortened by 3 bases and J by 4 bases, with 9 bases between the two germline ends. This CDR3 is 13 amino acids long. Looked up from germline, CDR1 is MNHNS and CDR2 is SASEGT. Here the CDR3 reads CASSEDRLYGYTF. The CDR3 coding sequence is TGTGCCAGCAGTGAGGACAGACTCTATGGCTACACCTTC.

The chain couples TRBV20-1 to TRBJ2-3, with 11 bases identical to TRBD2. The ends lost 6 bases at V and 3 bases at J; junction bases unmatched: 8. In germline, CDR1 is DFQATT, CDR2 SNEGSKA (reference sequence). The CDR3 covers 15 residues. Written as DNA, the CDR3 is TGCAGTGCCACCGCGACTAGCGGGATAACAGATACGCAGTATTTT. Protein product: CSATATSGITDTQYF.

J is TRBJ1-4 and V is TRBV27; D might be TRBD1 (5 bases). V was trimmed by 3 bases and J by 8 bases, leaving 10 bases between them. The CDR3 contains 13 residues. Germline V CDR1 and CDR2: MNHEY, SMNVEV (reference sequence). In DNA, the CDR3 is TGTGCCAGCAGTTTTTGGGACGGCGAAAAACTGTTTTTT. Translating it yields CASSFWDGEKLFF.

This clonotype was seen more than once but under ten times. The rearrangement uses TRBV7-9 and TRBJ1-1, with D perhaps matching TRBD1 (6 bases). The V end lost 5 bases, the J end lost 2 bases, and 12 bases lay between the germline ends. This CDR3 has 14 amino acids. From germline, CDR1 is SEHNR and CDR2 FQNEAQ (reference sequence). This CDR3 reads CASSRSGGNTEAFF. CDR3 DNA: TGTGCCAGCAGCCGTAGTGGGGGCAACACTGAAGCTTTCTTT.

This rearrangement joins TRBV11-2 to TRBJ2-1; 8 bases are shared with TRBD2. Germline V lookup: CDR1 SGHAT, CDR2 FQNNGV. The CDR3 sequence is 15 residues long. Trimming at V came to 0 bases and at J to 7 bases, leaving 5 bases not matched to a gene. The CDR3 loop is CASSLEGSSGNEQFF. The CDR3 DNA reads as TGTGCCAGCAGCTTAGAAGGGTCTAGCGGGAATGAGCAGTTCTTC.

This clonotype was observed many times. The V and J genes are TRBV9 and TRBJ1-6; the D is unclear. The CDR3 has 15 residues. The V and J ends lost 0 bases and 6 bases respectively, with 10 bases between them. Looked up from germline, CDR1 is SGDLS and CDR2 is YYNGEE. This CDR3 is CASSVEGRSNSPLHF. DNA for the CDR3: TGTGCCAGCAGCGTAGAGGGCAGGAGTAATTCACCCCTCCACTTT.

Notes on this clonotype: A read error may account for a junction end that differs from germline. The genes are TRBV12-3 or TRBV12-4 and TRBJ1-1, with D possibly being TRBD1 (6 bases). The length of the CDR3 is 14 residues. CDR3: CASSSGAVNTEASF. The CDR3 coding sequence is TGTGCCAGCAGTTCGGGGGCCGTGAACACTGAAGCTTCCTTT.

This rearrangement joins TRBV10-3 to TRBJ2-5, with D maybe TRBD2 (6 bases). Germline assignment: CDR1 ENHRY and CDR2 SYGVKD. CDR3 length: 12 amino acids. Trimming cost V 10 bases and J 5 bases, with 14 bases left between them. CDR3 bases: TGTGCCAAAGGATTGGCGGGGGAGACCCAGTACTTC. Its protein product is CAKGLAGETQYF.

This clonotype was counted at least ten times. The chain carries TRBV20-1 and TRBJ2-5; D unresolved. V was trimmed by 0 bases and J by 3 bases, leaving 14 bases between them. Per germline, CDR1 DFQATT and CDR2 SNEGSKA (reference sequence). The length of the CDR3 is 15 residues. The chain's CDR3 is CSARDPWVLEETQYF. CDR3 nucleotide sequence: TGCAGTGCTAGAGATCCCTGGGTTTTGGAAGAGACCCAGTACTTC.

V and J are TRBV11-2 and TRBJ2-3, with D possibly TRBD2 on 6 matching bases. The germline V gene encodes CDR1 SGHAT and CDR2 FQNNGV. The CDR3 runs 15 residues. Trimming removed 5 bases at V and 2 bases at J, with 14 bases between. The CDR3, as DNA: TGTGCCAGCAGCGCCTTCCCGGGAGACACAGATACGCAGTATTTT. It yields the protein CASSAFPGDTDTQYF.

There are a few counts of this clonotype. V is TRBV7-3 and J is TRBJ2-3, with D possibly called TRBD1 or TRBD2 (5 bases each). Germline-derived CDR1 and CDR2 are SGHTA and FQGTGA. The CDR3 spans 15 residues. V was cut by 1 base and J by 4 bases, with 12 bases left in between. CDR3 sequence: CASSLKGTISDTQYF. The CDR3 DNA reads TGTGCCAGCAGCTTAAAGGGGACCATCTCAGATACGCAGTATTTT.

The chain links TRBV20-1 to TRBJ2-2; D uncertain. This CDR3 comprises 11 residues. The germline V gene has CDR1 DFQATT and CDR2 SNEGSKA (reference sequence). The CDR3 DNA follows: TGCAGCGACCCCCTGGGGGGGGAGCTGTTTTTT. Translation gives CSDPLGGELFF.

This clonotype has a count of ten or more. The genes are TRBV5-8 and TRBJ1-2, with a weak D call TRBD1 (5 bases). V was clipped by 4 bases and J by 9 bases, with 19 bases between them. Germline lookup yields CDR1 SGHTS and CDR2 YDEGEE. The CDR3 sequence is 14 residues long. The DNA of the CDR3 is TGTGCCAGCAGCCCTGCGGTGGGGACCCTCCGCTACACCTTC. Protein sequence: CASSPAVGTLRYTF.

This clonotype has only a few counts. V usage is TRBV7-9 and J usage is TRBJ2-7, with 11 bases identical to TRBD1. The germline V gene has CDR1 SEHNR and CDR2 FQNEAQ (reference sequence). Losses at the gene ends were 4 bases for V and 3 bases for J; bases not matched to a gene: 8. The CDR3 runs to 16 residues. CDR3 coding DNA: TGTGCCAGCAGCTCCCACCGGGACAGGGGGGACTACGAGCAGTACTTC. As protein: CASSSHRDRGDYEQYF.